The 16 T cell receptor beta chains presented below share a single source sample, sequenced in a study of shared clonotypes between healthy human individuals. Sequencing used immunoSEQ multiplex PCR; TCRdb keeps in-frame clones, though not all of them. The sample lists around 1.4 million clones; 98% were seen once. The specimen sequenced was naive CD4+ T cells sorted from blood. This sample's subset: CD45RA+ positively selected. The receptors here all came from a man younger than 45 in good health.

V gene TRBV21-1 combines with J gene TRBJ2-4. TRBV21-1 is annotated as a pseudogene. This CDR3 is 10 amino acids long. This chain's CDR3 is CASSKIIQYF. The CDR3 coding sequence is TGTGCCAGCAGCAAGATTATTCAGTACTTC.

The CDR3 DNA is TGTGCCAGTTTAGGGAACACTGAAGCTTTCTTT. Its protein product is CASLGNTEAFF. The rearrangement joins TRBV7-9 to TRBJ1-1; D ambiguous. V was trimmed by 9 bases and J by 1 base, leaving 6 bases between them. CDR3 length: 11 amino acids. Per germline, CDR1 SEHNR and CDR2 FQNEAQ (reference sequence). Based on the CDR3 plus reference TRBV7-9 and TRBJ1-1, the full variable domain is DTGVSQNPRHKITKRGQNVTFRCDPISEHNRLYWYRQTLGQGPEFLTYFQNEAQLEKSRLLSDRFSAERPKGSFSTLEIQRTEQGDSAMYLCASLGNTEAFFGQGTRLTVV.

This rearrangement joins TRBV9 to TRBJ2-5, with D possibly matching TRBD2 (5 bases). Deletions cut 0 bases from V and 8 bases from J, with 11 bases between. There are 13 residues in the CDR3. CDR1 is SGDLS, CDR2 YYNGEE, per germline. The CDR3 reads CASSVDGVLTQYF. The CDR3 DNA sequence: TGTGCCAGCAGCGTAGACGGGGTCTTAACCCAGTACTTC.

The rearrangement joins TRBV2 to TRBJ1-1, with unresolved D. This CDR3 spans 14 amino acids. CDR1 is SNHLY, CDR2 FYNNEI, per germline. The V and J ends lost 2 bases and 10 bases respectively, with 17 bases between them. The CDR3, as DNA: TGTGCCAGCAGTGAATCCGGCCCCCCCCTCCGAGCTTTCTTT. The encoded protein is CASSESGPPLRAFF.

This clone came up once. The V gene is TRBV27, the J gene TRBJ2-7; 12 bases line up with TRBD2. The trim removed 6 bases at V and 9 bases at J, leaving 12 bases unmatched. The CDR3 covers 15 residues. Germline CDR1 MNHEY, CDR2 SMNVEV (reference sequence). The CDR3 coding sequence is TGTGCCAGCAGCCTAGGACTAGCGGGAAATCTCAGGCAGTACTTC. Encoded protein: CASSLGLAGNLRQYF.

This chain links TRBV19 with TRBJ2-2; D possibly matches TRBD1 or TRBD2 (5 bases each). The CDR3 length is 18 residues. CDR1 is LNHDA and CDR2 is SQIVND in the germline V gene (reference sequence). V lost 4 bases and J 0 bases, leaving 18 bases between the germline ends. The CDR3 protein is CASSKFGAIQANTGELFF. CDR3 DNA sequence: TGTGCCAGTAGTAAGTTCGGGGCTATCCAGGCGAACACCGGGGAGCTGTTTTTT.

This clone was seen once. The J gene is TRBJ1-1, the V gene TRBV28; D is possibly TRBD1 (5 bases). Per germline, CDR1 MDHEN and CDR2 SYDVKM. Trimming shortened V by 8 bases and J by 0 bases, and 19 bases separated the two germline ends. This CDR3 has 16 residues. This CDR3 is CASRNPGTAVNTEAFF. DNA of the CDR3: TGTGCCAGCCGCAACCCCGGGACGGCGGTGAACACTGAAGCTTTCTTT. Full variable domain (outside the CDR3, taken from reference TRBV28 and TRBJ1-1): DVKVTQSSRYLVKRTGEKVFLECVQDMDHENMFWYRQDPGLGLRLIYFSYDVKMKEKGDIPEGYSVSREKKERFSLILESASTNQTSMYLCASRNPGTAVNTEAFFGQGTRLTVV.

This chain links TRBV28 with TRBJ1-3, with D uncertain. Germline V gene data show CDR1 as MDHEN and CDR2 as SYDVKM. V lost 9 bases and J 0 bases, leaving 15 bases between the germline ends. This CDR3 region has 15 residues. The CDR3 reads CASQMMGISGNTIYF. CDR3 sequence (DNA): TGTGCCAGTCAAATGATGGGGATCTCTGGAAACACCATATATTTT. Variable domain in full (rest from reference TRBV28 and TRBJ1-3): DVKVTQSSRYLVKRTGEKVFLECVQDMDHENMFWYRQDPGLGLRLIYFSYDVKMKEKGDIPEGYSVSREKKERFSLILESASTNQTSMYLCASQMMGISGNTIYFGEGSWLTVV.

V usage is TRBV18 and J usage is TRBJ2-1; a weak D match, TRBD2 (6 bases). CDR3 length: 15 residues. Trimming took off 1 base at V and 4 bases at J, with 11 bases between the two ends. CDR1 and CDR2 (germline): KGHSH, LQKENI. CDR3 sequence reads: CASSPLSSDYNEQFF. CDR3 DNA sequence: TGTGCCAGCTCACCACTGTCTAGCGATTACAATGAGCAGTTCTTC.

V and J are TRBV5-4 and TRBJ2-7; tentatively, D is TRBD1 or TRBD2 (5 bases each). The CDR3 extends over 14 amino acids. Germline CDR1 and CDR2: SGHNT and YYREEE (reference sequence). V gave up 4 bases and J gave up 3 bases, with 14 bases separating them. DNA for the CDR3: TGTGCCAGCAGCACCGGGGCTAGTTACTACGAGCAGTACTTC. Translating gives CASSTGASYYEQYF.

In regard to this clone: Within the sample, other DNA sequences also encode this same CDR3. The rearrangement joins TRBV5-1 to TRBJ2-7, with 8 nucleotides matching TRBD1. The CDR3 totals 15 residues. V shed 5 bases and J 6 bases; nucleotides not matched to a gene: 13. The germline V gene encodes CDR1 SGHRS and CDR2 YFSETQ. In nucleotides, the CDR3 is TGCGCCAGCAGGAGGGTGGGACAGGATGCCTTCGAGCAGTACTTC. This codes for CASRRVGQDAFEQYF.

Turning to this clone: At the DNA level, this CDR3 is encoded by other sequences in the same sample as well. The rearrangement uses TRBV18 and TRBJ2-7, with TRBD1 matching over 12 bases. Trimming cost V 2 bases and J 6 bases; bases outside gene matches: 2. CDR3 length: 14 residues. The germline gives CDR1 KGHSH, CDR2 LQKENI. CDR3: CASSPGTGGSEQYF. Here the CDR3 DNA reads TGTGCCAGCTCACCAGGGACAGGGGGCTCCGAGCAGTACTTC.

This clone was seen once. The CDR3, as DNA: TGTGCCACCAGCGGGGGATGGACCGGGGGGAGCTCCTACAATGAGCAGTTCTTC. Residues: CATSGGWTGGSSYNEQFF. This chain uses TRBV15 with TRBJ2-1; TRBD2 matches at 7 bases. CDR1 LNHNV and CDR2 YYDKDF come from the germline V gene (reference sequence). The CDR3 loop spans 18 amino acids. J gave up 0 bases and V 5 bases, and 13 bases lay outside the gene matches.

CDR3 in amino acids: CASTDPITKNIQYF. CDR3 nucleotides: TGTGCCAGTACGGATCCTATAACCAAAAACATTCAGTACTTC. The chain carries TRBV19 and TRBJ2-4, with D hard to call. Germline V gene data show CDR1 as LNHDA and CDR2 as SQIVND (reference sequence). Trimming shortened V by 7 bases and J by 2 bases, and 12 bases separated the two germline ends. CDR3 length: 14 amino acids.

V gene TRBV7-8 combines with J gene TRBJ2-2; D unclear. V dropped 3 bases and J dropped 5 bases, with 10 bases sitting between them. The CDR3 sequence is 14 residues long. Germline loops: CDR1 SGHVS, CDR2 FQNEAQ. The CDR3, as DNA: TGTGCCAGCAGCTTTGGTCCGACAACCGGGGAGCTGTTTTTT. Amino acids: CASSFGPTTGELFF. Drawing the rest from reference TRBV7-8 and TRBJ2-2, the complete variable domain is GAGVSQSPRYKVAKRGQDVALRCDPISGHVSLFWYQQALGQGPEFLTYFQNEAQLDKSGLPSDRFFAERPEGSVSTLKIQRTQQEDSAVYLCASSFGPTTGELFFGEGSRLTVL.

The chain uses TRBV4-2 and TRBJ2-7; D remains unclear. Germline CDR1 is LGHNA and CDR2 is YNFKEQ. The CDR3 is 17 residues long. V was clipped by 1 base and J by 0 bases, with 16 bases between them. Here the CDR3 DNA reads TGTGCCAGCAGCCAAGCTGGGAACGGTCCATCCTCCTACGAGCAGTACTTC. Translated: CASSQAGNGPSSYEQYF.